This record concerns one T cell receptor beta chain sequence. The data are from a study of CD8+ T cells in alopecia areata. Germline CDR1 and CDR2: SGHVS and FNYEAQ. The J segment lost 6 bases and the V segment lost 1 base, leaving 9 bases of the junction unmatched. The CDR3 runs to 16 residues. Sample treatment: oral pan-JAK inhibitor, 5-10 mg twice daily. Collection of lesional scalp punch biopsies and peripheral blood was performed in alopecia areata patients. Sequencing used cDNA as its template, made by extracting RNA and reverse transcribing it. Produced via immunoSEQ multiplex PCR; TCRdb's table is partial and in-frame only. The repertoire has fewer than 150,000 clones, 82% of them found once; the top ten carry approximately 25%.

V gene TRBV7-6 combines with J gene TRBJ2-7; 10 bases fit TRBD2. This TCR was sampled from a human donor with alopecia areata. This sample comprised CD8+ T cells sorted from blood, obtained at week 4, from a patient treated with tofacitinib. CDR3 DNA sequence: TGTGCCAGCAGCTTAGGGACCCAGCGGGGGGGCCGCGAGCAGTACTTC. This gives the protein CASSLGTQRGGREQYF.